This TCR beta chain was profiled in a study of T cell responses to AZD1222 COVID-19 vaccine. The CDR3 consists of 14 residues. The ends were cut back, 2 bases at V and 6 bases at J, with 12 bases in the middle. Germline V CDR1 and CDR2: SGDLS, YYNGEE. Method: immunoSEQ multiplex PCR; TCRdb's copy keeps in-frame clones and lacks some. Of about 120,000 clones in the sample, about 86% are singletons; the top ten hold around 2.9%. This material consisted of peripheral blood, taken 28 days after the second AZD1222 dose. The chain recombines TRBV9 with TRBJ2-1; no definite D call. The sequence was collected from an adult who received the AZD1222 COVID-19 vaccine. In nucleotides, the CDR3 is TGTGCCAGCAGCGTCGGTGCAGGCTTCAATGAGCAGTTCTTC. It yields the protein CASSVGAGFNEQFF.